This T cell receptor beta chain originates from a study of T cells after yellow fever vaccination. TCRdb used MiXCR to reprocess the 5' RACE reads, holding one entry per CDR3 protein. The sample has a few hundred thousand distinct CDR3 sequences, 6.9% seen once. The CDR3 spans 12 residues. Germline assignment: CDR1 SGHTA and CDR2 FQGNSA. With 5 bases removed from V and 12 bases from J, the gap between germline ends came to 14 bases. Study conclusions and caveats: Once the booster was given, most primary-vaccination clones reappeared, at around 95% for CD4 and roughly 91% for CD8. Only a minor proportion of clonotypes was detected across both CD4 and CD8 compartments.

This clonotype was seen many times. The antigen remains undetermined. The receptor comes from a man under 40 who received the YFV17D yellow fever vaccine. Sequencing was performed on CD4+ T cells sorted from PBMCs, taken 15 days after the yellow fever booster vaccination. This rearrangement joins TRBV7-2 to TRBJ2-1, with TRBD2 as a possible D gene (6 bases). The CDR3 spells CASSPTGGGQFF. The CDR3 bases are TGTGCCAGCAGCCCTACTGGGGGAGGGCAGTTCTTC. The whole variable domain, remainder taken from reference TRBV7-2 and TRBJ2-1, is GAGVSQSPSNKVTEKGKDVELRCDPISGHTALYWYRQSLGQGLEFLIYFQGNSAPDKSGLPSDRFSAERTGGSVSTLTIQRTQQEDSAVYLCASSPTGGGQFFGPGTRLTVL.